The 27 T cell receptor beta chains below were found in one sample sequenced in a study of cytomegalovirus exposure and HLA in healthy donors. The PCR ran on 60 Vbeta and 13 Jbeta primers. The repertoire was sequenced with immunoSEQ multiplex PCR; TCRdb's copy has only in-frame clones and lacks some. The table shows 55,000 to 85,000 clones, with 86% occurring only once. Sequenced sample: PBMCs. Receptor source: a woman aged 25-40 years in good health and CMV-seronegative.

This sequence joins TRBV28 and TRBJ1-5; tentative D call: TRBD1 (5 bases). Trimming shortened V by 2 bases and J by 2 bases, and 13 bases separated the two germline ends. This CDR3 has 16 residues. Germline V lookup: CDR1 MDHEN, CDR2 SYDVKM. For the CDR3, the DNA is TGTGCCAGCAGTTTACCTACCGGCAGGGGCAATCAGCCCCAGCATTTT. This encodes CASSLPTGRGNQPQHF.

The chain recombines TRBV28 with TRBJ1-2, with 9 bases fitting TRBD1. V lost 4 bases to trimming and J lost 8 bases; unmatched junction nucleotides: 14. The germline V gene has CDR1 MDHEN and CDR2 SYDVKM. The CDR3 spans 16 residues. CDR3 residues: CASSSRPGTGTDGYTF. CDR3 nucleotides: TGTGCCAGCAGTTCGCGTCCCGGGACAGGGACAGACGGCTACACCTTC.

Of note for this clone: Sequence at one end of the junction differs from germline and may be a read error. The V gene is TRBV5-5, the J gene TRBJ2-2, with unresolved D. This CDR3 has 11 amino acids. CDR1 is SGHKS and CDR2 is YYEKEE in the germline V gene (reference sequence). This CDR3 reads CASSYTRELFF. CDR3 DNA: TGTGCCAGCAGCTACACCAGGGAGCTGTTTTTT.

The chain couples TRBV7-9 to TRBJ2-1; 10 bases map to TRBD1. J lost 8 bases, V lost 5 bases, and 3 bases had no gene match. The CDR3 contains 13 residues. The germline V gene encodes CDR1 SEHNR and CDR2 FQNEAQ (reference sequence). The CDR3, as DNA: TGTGCCAGCAGCGCCGGGACAGGGGATGAGCAGTTCTTC. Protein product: CASSAGTGDEQFF.

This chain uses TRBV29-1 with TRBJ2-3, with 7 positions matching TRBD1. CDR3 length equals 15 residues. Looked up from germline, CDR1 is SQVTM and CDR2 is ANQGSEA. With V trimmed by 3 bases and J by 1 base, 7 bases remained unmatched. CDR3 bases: TGCAGCGTTGATCTACAGGGGCTCCGCACAGATACGCAGTATTTT. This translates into CSVDLQGLRTDTQYF.

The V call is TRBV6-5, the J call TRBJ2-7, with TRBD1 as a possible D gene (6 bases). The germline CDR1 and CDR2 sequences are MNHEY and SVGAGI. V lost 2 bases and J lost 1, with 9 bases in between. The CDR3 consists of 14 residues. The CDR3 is CASSYGTLSYEQYF. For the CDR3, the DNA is TGTGCCAGCAGTTACGGGACACTTTCCTACGAGCAGTACTTC.

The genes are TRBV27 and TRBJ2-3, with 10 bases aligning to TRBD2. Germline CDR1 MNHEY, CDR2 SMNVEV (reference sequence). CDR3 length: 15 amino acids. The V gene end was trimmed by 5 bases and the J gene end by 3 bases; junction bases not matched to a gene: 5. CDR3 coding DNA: TGTGCCAGCAGTATTAGCGGGAGGAGAACAGATACGCAGTATTTT. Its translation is CASSISGRRTDTQYF.

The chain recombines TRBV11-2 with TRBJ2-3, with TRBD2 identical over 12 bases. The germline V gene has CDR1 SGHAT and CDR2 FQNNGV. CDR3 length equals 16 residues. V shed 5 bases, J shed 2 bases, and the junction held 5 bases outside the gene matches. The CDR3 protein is CASSPWTSGDTDTQYF. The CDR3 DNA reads TGTGCCAGCAGCCCGTGGACTAGCGGGGACACAGATACGCAGTATTTT.

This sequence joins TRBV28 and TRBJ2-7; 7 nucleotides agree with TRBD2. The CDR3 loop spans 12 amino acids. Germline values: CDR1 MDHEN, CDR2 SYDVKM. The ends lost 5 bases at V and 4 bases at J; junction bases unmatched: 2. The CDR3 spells CASSPRGYEQYF. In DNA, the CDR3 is TGTGCCAGCAGTCCGCGGGGGTACGAGCAGTACTTC.

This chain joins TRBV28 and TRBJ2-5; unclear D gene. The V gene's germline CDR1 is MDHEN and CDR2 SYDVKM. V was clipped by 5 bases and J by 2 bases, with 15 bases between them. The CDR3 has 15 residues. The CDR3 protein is CASSPVAVIQETQYF. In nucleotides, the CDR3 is TGTGCCAGCAGTCCCGTCGCGGTAATACAAGAGACCCAGTACTTC.

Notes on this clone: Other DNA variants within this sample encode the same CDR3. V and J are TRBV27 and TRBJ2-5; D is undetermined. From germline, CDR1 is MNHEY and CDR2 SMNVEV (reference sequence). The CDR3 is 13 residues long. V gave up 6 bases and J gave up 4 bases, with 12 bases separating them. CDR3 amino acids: CASSLDRRETQYF. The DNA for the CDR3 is TGTGCCAGCAGCCTAGACCGGAGAGAGACCCAGTACTTC.

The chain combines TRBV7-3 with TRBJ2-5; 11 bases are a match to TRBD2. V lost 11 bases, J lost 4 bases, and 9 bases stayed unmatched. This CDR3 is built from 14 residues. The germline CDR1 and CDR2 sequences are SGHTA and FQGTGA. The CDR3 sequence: CARPLAGGRETQYF. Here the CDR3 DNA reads TGTGCCCGACCCCTAGCGGGAGGTAGAGAGACCCAGTACTTC.

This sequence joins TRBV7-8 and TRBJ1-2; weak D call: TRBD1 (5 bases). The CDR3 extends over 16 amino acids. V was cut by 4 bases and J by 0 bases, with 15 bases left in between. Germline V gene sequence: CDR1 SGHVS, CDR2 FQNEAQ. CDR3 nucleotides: TGTGCCAGCAGCTCGACCTGGGGGGGGGCTAACTATGGCTACACCTTC. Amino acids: CASSSTWGGANYGYTF.

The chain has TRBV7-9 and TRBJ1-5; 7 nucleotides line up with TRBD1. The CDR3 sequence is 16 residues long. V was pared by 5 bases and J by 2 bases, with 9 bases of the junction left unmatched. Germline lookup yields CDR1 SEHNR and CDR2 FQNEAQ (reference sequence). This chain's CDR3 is CASSDQGGVGNQPQHF. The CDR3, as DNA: TGTGCCAGCAGCGACCAGGGGGGCGTAGGCAATCAGCCCCAGCATTTT.

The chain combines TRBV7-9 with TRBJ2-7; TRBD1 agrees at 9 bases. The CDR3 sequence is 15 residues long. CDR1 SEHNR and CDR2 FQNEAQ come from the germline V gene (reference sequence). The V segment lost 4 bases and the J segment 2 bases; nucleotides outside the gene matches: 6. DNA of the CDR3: TGTGCCAGCAGCTCGGGACAGGGAAGCACCTACGAGCAGTACTTC. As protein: CASSSGQGSTYEQYF.

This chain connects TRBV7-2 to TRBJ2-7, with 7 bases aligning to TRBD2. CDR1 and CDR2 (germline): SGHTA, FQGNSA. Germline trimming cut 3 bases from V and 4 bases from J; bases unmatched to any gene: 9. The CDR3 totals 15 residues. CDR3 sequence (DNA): TGTGCCAGCAGCTTTATGGCGGGAGTGGGTTACGAGCAGTACTTC. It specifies CASSFMAGVGYEQYF.

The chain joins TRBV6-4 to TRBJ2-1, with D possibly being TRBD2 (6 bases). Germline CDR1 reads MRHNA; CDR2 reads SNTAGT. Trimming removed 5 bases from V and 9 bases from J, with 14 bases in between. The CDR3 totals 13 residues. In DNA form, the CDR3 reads TGTGCCAGCAGTCCGGACTATTTTGGTGAGCAGTTCTTC. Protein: CASSPDYFGEQFF.

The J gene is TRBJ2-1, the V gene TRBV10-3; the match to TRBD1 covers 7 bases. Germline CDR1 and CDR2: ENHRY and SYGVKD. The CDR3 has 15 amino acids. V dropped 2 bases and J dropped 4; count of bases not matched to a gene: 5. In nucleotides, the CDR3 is TGTGCCATCAGTGAGCTCCAGGGACAGTACAATGAGCAGTTCTTC. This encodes CAISELQGQYNEQFF.

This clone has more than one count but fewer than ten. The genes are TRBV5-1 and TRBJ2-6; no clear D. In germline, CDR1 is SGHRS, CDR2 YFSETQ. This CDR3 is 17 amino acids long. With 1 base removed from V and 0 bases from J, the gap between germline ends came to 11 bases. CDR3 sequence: CASSLIALHSGANVLTF. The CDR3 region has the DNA TGCGCCAGCAGCTTGATCGCGCTGCACTCTGGGGCCAACGTCCTGACTTTC.

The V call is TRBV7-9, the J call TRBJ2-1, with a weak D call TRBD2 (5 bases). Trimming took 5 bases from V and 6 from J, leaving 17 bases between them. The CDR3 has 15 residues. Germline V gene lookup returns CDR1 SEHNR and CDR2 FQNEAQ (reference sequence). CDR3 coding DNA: TGTGCCAGCAGCCTAGATAACTTCCGGGGCAATGAGCAGTTCTTC. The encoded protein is CASSLDNFRGNEQFF.

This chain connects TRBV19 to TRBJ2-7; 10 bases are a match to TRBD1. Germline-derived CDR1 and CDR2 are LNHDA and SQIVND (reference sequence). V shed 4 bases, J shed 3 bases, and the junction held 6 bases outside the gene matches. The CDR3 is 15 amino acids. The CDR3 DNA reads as TGTGCCAGTAGTAGCCGGGACAGGGGCCTCTACGAGCAGTACTTC. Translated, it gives CASSSRDRGLYEQYF.

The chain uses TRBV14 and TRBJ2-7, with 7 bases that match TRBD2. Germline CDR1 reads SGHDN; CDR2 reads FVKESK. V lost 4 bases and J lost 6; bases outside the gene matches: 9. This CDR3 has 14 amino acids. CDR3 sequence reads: CASSLGGSVSEQYF. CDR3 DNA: TGTGCCAGCAGCCTGGGCGGGAGCGTCTCCGAGCAGTACTTC.

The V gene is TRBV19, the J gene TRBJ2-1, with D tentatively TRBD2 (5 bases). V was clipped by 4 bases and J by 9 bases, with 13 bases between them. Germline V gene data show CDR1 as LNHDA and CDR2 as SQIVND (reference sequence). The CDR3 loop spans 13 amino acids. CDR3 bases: TGTGCCAGTAGTAGAAGAAGAGGGTCTGAGCAGTTCTTC. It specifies CASSRRRGSEQFF.

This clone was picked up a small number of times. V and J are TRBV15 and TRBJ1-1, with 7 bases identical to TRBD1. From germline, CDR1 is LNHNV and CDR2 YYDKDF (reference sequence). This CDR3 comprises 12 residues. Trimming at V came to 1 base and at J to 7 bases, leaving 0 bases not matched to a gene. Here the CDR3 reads CATSRGDSEAFF. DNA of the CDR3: TGTGCCACCAGCAGAGGGGACAGTGAAGCTTTCTTT.

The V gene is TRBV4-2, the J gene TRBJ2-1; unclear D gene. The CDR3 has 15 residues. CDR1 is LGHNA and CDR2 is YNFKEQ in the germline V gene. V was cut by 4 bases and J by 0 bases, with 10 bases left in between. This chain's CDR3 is CASSPRLSSYNEQFF. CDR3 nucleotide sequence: TGTGCCAGCAGCCCCCGCCTTAGCTCCTACAATGAGCAGTTCTTC.

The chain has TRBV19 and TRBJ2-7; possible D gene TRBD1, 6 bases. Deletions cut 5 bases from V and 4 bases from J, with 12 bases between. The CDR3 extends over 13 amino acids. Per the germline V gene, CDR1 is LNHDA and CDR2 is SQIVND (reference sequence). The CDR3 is CASSFTGKYEQYF. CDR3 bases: TGTGCCAGTAGTTTTACAGGGAAATACGAGCAGTACTTC.

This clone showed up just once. The CDR3 DNA is TGTGCCAGCAGCCCTGGACAGGGGTTAGTGTATGAGCAGTTCTTC. It is translated as CASSPGQGLVYEQFF. V is TRBV7-2 and J is TRBJ2-1, with TRBD1 identical over 9 bases. Germline loops: CDR1 SGHTA, CDR2 FQGNSA. This CDR3 region has 15 residues. The V gene end was trimmed by 5 bases and the J gene end by 8 bases; junction bases not matched to a gene: 10.